This T cell receptor beta chain comes out of a study of T cell repertoires in cytomegalovirus infection. Looking at the study overall: Indications came from public TCR beta signatures; they pointed to CMV infection and to a matching HLA type. Whole-study results and caveats: There were HLA-C-restricted CMV-specific TCR beta clonotypes dominating the ex vivo response.

TCRdb re-called the reads through MiXCR, storing one row per CDR3 protein. This table holds some 230,000 distinct CDR3 sequences, approximately 22% found once. CDR3 length: 16 amino acids. V shed 3 bases and J 5 bases; nucleotides not matched to a gene: 11. This clonotype was picked up many times. Its antigen is not known. The sample comprised CD8+ T cells from PBMCs. The rearrangement uses TRBV12-3 or TRBV12-4 and TRBJ2-5, with 8 bases matching TRBD2. This sequence originates from a human donor in good health (CMV status not recorded). Some clones in this sample may be carry-over from other donors' samples. The CDR3 coding sequence is TGTGCCAGCAGTTTGGGGGGACGGGGGGGCCTTGAGACCCAGTACTTC. It is translated as CASSLGGRGGLETQYF.